This is a list of T cell receptor beta chains from one sample in a study of T cells after yellow fever vaccination. One entry per CDR3 protein results from TCRdb running MiXCR on the 5' RACE reads. The data contain about 340,000 distinct CDR3 sequences, about 8.7% of them singletons. The starting material was PBMCs, obtained on the day of the first yellow fever vaccination. The receptor source for this set is a man between 18 and 35 years old who received the YFV17D yellow fever vaccine. The CDR3 runs from the conserved cysteine through the conserved F or W. Fields, in order: J gene, clone size, D gene, V gene, CDR3 DNA, CDR3 protein. The D gene is left open where the match is weak. Rows may omit the clone size; those that give it use once, few, many or a size class.

TRBJ1-5 few - TRBV19 TGTGCCAGTAGCGCCGGGACACCACATCAGCCCCAGCATTTT CASSAGTPHQPQHF
TRBJ1-1 - - TRBV4-2 TGTGCCAGCAGCCAAGAGCAGCCGGATGAAGCTTTCTTT CASSQEQPDEAFF
TRBJ2-1 few TRBD1 TRBV28 TGTGCCAGCATCGAAAAGGGACACAGGGGCAATGAGCAGTTCTTC CASIEKGHRGNEQFF
TRBJ2-5 few TRBD1 TRBV5-1 TGCGCCAGCAGCTTCGGGACAGCGGAGACCCAGTACTTC CASSFGTAETQYF
TRBJ2-3 - TRBD1 TRBV12-3/TRBV12-4 TGTGCCAGCAGTTTAACCAGGGGGCAGGAAGATACGCAGTATTTT CASSLTRGQEDTQYF
TRBJ2-7 many - TRBV27 TGTGCCAGCAGTTTAGGCGCAGGGGCCGAGCAGTACTTC CASSLGAGAEQYF
TRBJ2-5 - TRBD2 TRBV7-8 TGTGCCAGCAGCTCTACTCTAGCGGGGGTCCCGGCCCAGTACTTC CASSSTLAGVPAQYF
TRBJ2-2 - - TRBV5-4 TGTGCCAGCAGAAACAGGGAGGTGAGCACCGGGGAGCTGTTTTTT CASRNREVSTGELFF
TRBJ2-1 - TRBD2 TRBV20-1 TGCAGTGCTCCGGGCGTTGGCGGGGGGGACAATGAGCAGTTCTTC CSAPGVGGGDNEQFF
TRBJ2-3 - TRBD2 TRBV11-2 TGTGCCAGCAGCCTACTACCGATCGGGACTAGCTTTAGAGATACGCAGTATTTT CASSLLPIGTSFRDTQYF
TRBJ2-7 - - TRBV7-6 TGTGCCAGCAGCAATGGGTACGAGCAGTACTTC CASSNGYEQYF
TRBJ2-1 - - TRBV2 TGTGCCAGCACTCGGGATCCGGGACCTTCGAATGAGCAGTTCTTC CASTRDPGPSNEQFF
TRBJ2-4 many TRBD1 TRBV12-3/TRBV12-4 TGTGCCAGCAGTCCGGGACAGGGGGTAGCCAAAAACATTCAGTACTTC CASSPGQGVAKNIQYF
TRBJ2-2 - - TRBV6-2/TRBV6-3 TGTGCCAGCAGTTACTACTCGGGGACCGGGGAGCTGTTTTTT CASSYYSGTGELFF
TRBJ1-4 few TRBD1 TRBV11-2 TGTGCCAGCGGGAGGACAGGGGCTGAGGGGGGACTGTTTTTT CASGRTGAEGGLFF
TRBJ2-2 medium-sized - TRBV7-3 TGTGCCAGCAGCTTAAGGGGGGGCTCGAACACCGGGGAGCTGTTTTTT CASSLRGGSNTGELFF
TRBJ2-1 - - TRBV5-1 TGCGCCAGCAGCTCTGCCCATGAGCAGTTCTTC CASSSAHEQFF
TRBJ2-1 many - TRBV5-6 TGTGCCAGCAGCTTGAGGGATTATGCCCTAAGAGCGTTCTTC CASSLRDYALRAFF
TRBJ2-3 few - TRBV4-3 TGCGCCAGCAGCCAGGCACAGGGCATGCAGTATTTT CASSQAQGMQYF
TRBJ2-2 - TRBD2 TRBV4-2 TGTGCCAGCAGCCAAGATCCGGCCGGACTAGTGAACACCGGGGAGCTGTTTTTT CASSQDPAGLVNTGELFF
TRBJ1-1 - - TRBV3-1 TGTGCCAGCAGGATGGGGAGAACCACTGAAGCTTTCTTT CASRMGRTTEAFF
TRBJ1-1 - - TRBV28 TGTGCCGTGTGCAGGGTTTACACTGAAGCTTTCTTT CAVCRVYTEAFF
TRBJ2-1 few - TRBV11-2 TGTGCCAGCAGCTCCCCGGTCCGGGGGCCTGGAAACTCCTACAATGAGCAGTTCTTC CASSSPVRGPGNSYNEQFF
TRBJ2-7 - TRBD1 TRBV7-6 TGTGCCAGCAGCCCCACAGGGGGGACAGGGGGCTTCTACGAGCAGTACTTC CASSPTGGTGGFYEQYF
TRBJ2-7 - - TRBV7-2 TGTGCCAGCAGCGAAAGAGGGGGCTACGAGCAGTACTTC CASSERGGYEQYF
TRBJ2-3 - TRBD1 TRBV5-1 TGCGCCAGCAATCAGAACAGGGGGCAGGGTACGCAGTATTTT CASNQNRGQGTQYF
TRBJ1-4 - - TRBV30 TGTGCCTGTCACCGGTCGGGCAGCCGGGAAAAACTGTTTTTT CACHRSGSREKLFF
TRBJ1-2 - TRBD1 TRBV11-2 TGTGCCAGCAGCCCCGCAGGGGGGAGTGGCTACACCTTC CASSPAGGSGYTF
TRBJ2-3 few TRBD2 TRBV5-4 TGTGCCAGCACCCAGCGGGGGAGCACAGATACGCAGTATTTT CASTQRGSTDTQYF
TRBJ1-1 few - TRBV30 TGTGCCTGGAGGGGGGATGGAAACGCTGAAGCTTTCTTT CAWRGDGNAEAFF
TRBJ1-6 few - TRBV21-1 TGTGCCAGCAGCAAAGCGCTCCGGGGGCGAGGGAGCTCCTATAATTCACCCCTCCACTTT CASSKALRGRGSSYNSPLHF
TRBJ2-1 - TRBD2 TRBV2 TGTGCCAGCGGGGGGGGACCCTACAATGAGCAGTTCTTC CASGGGPYNEQFF
TRBJ1-6 - - TRBV21-1 TGTGCCAGCAGCAAAATAGGACGCACCTATAATTCATCCCTCCACTTT CASSKIGRTYNSSLHF
TRBJ1-3 - - TRBV5-1 TGCGCCAGCAGCTTGGACACCTCTGGAAACACCATATATTTT CASSLDTSGNTIYF
TRBJ2-1 many - TRBV5-1 TGCGCCAGCAGACTTGGCCCCGACTGGTACAATGAGCAGTTCTTC CASRLGPDWYNEQFF
TRBJ2-1 - - TRBV7-9 TGTGCCAGCAGCCCTCCCACCCGACTAGATGAGCAGTTCTTC CASSPPTRLDEQFF
TRBJ2-3 - TRBD1 TRBV7-9 TGTGCCAGCAGCTCCCGCCGGACAGGGAGCACAGATACGCAGTATTTT CASSSRRTGSTDTQYF
TRBJ2-1 many TRBD1 TRBV5-1 TGCGCCAGCAGCTCCTGGACAGGGTACTACAATGAGCAGTTCTTC CASSSWTGYYNEQFF
TRBJ2-7 few - TRBV4-3 TGCGCCAGCAGCCAGGAGACAGCAATCTCCTACGAGCAGTACTTC CASSQETAISYEQYF
TRBJ2-1 few TRBD1 TRBV7-2 TGTGCCAGCAGCTCAGCGACAGGGGGCGCTTACAATGAGCAGTTCTTC CASSSATGGAYNEQFF